The rows below give T cell receptor beta chains drawn from one sample of a study of CD4 T cells in relation to SARS-CoV-2 and coronaviruses. Their antigens are not known. Method: immunoSEQ multiplex PCR; TCRdb's copy keeps in-frame clones and lacks some. In the table there are nearly 30,000 clones, approximately 80% of which are singletons. The sequenced sample consisted of CD4+ T cells from PBMCs, cultured in vitro. All receptors derive from a human donor in good health. Each CDR3 is given with its conserved first and last residue. The order of the fields is clone size, CDR3 length, V gene, J gene, D gene, CDR3 protein, CDR3 DNA. A D gene is named only where the DNA matches it firmly. Clone size is not always given. Where it is, it says once, few, many or a class for expanded clones.

>NA|14|TRBV2|TRBJ1-4|NA
CASSERGAGEKLFF
TGTGCCAGCAGTGAGCGGGGGGCTGGGGAAAAACTGTTTTTT
>NA|13|TRBV7-3|TRBJ1-1|NA
CASARKGGTEAFF
TGTGCCAGCGCCAGGAAAGGGGGCACTGAAGCTTTCTTT
>NA|14|TRBV9|TRBJ1-2|NA
CASSDRDVFYGYTF
TGTGCCAGCAGCGACCGGGACGTATTCTATGGCTACACCTTC
>NA|16|TRBV18|TRBJ2-2|NA
CASSPPISGSGGELFF
TGTGCCAGCTCACCACCTATTTCAGGGTCCGGCGGGGAGCTGTTTTTT
>NA|14|TRBV7-9|TRBJ1-2|NA
CASSLSTGLKGYTF
TGTGCCAGCAGCCTGTCTACTGGCTTAAAAGGCTACACCTTC
>NA|11|TRBV29-1|TRBJ2-5|NA
CSVEGQETQYF
TGCAGCGTTGAGGGGCAAGAGACCCAGTACTTC
>once|14|TRBV6-2/TRBV6-3|TRBJ2-7|TRBD2
CASSLAGGPREQYF
TGTGCCAGCAGTCTAGCGGGGGGGCCTCGCGAGCAGTACTTC
>NA|11|TRBV29-1|TRBJ2-3|NA
CSVVPGDTQYF
TGCAGCGTTGTCCCAGGGGATACGCAGTATTTT
>NA|13|TRBV4-1|TRBJ2-5|NA
CASSGIAALNQYF
TGCGCCAGCAGCGGGATAGCCGCATTGAACCAGTACTTC
>NA|16|TRBV19|TRBJ2-5|TRBD2
CASSPYHGLGTGTQYF
TGTGCCAGTAGTCCCTATCACGGACTAGGGACGGGGACCCAGTACTTC
>NA|15|TRBV7-2|TRBJ1-6|NA
CASSLGGVGNSPLHF
TGTGCCAGCAGCTTAGGGGGTGTGGGAAATTCACCCCTCCACTTT
>few|14|TRBV18|TRBJ1-4|NA
CASSIDRTNEKLFF
TGTGCCAGCTCAATAGACAGAACAAATGAAAAACTGTTTTTT
>NA|12|TRBV7-2|TRBJ2-7|NA
CASARPTYEQYF
TGTGCCAGCGCCAGGCCCACCTACGAGCAGTACTTC
>NA|12|TRBV7-2|TRBJ1-1|NA
CASSARNTEAFF
TGTGCCAGCAGCGCCCGCAACACTGAAGCTTTCTTT
>NA|15|TRBV6-6|TRBJ1-2|NA
CASRLDAWTTHGYTF
TGTGCCAGCAGACTTGACGCCTGGACAACTCATGGCTACACCTTC
>NA|16|TRBV10-3|TRBJ2-1|NA
CAIRTGGTSSYNEQFF
TGTGCCATCAGAACGGGGGGCACAAGCTCCTACAATGAGCAGTTCTTC
>NA|14|TRBV6-5|TRBJ2-3|NA
CASSLGVSWDTQYF
TGTGCCAGCAGTCTCGGGGTATCGTGGGATACGCAGTATTTT
>NA|13|TRBV10-3|TRBJ2-1|NA
CATQDGPYNEQFF
TGTGCCACCCAGGACGGCCCCTACAATGAGCAGTTCTTC
>NA|15|TRBV6-2/TRBV6-3|TRBJ2-1|TRBD2
CASSKGLAVYNEQFF
TGTGCCAGCAGTAAAGGACTAGCCGTATACAATGAGCAGTTCTTC
>NA|14|TRBV9|TRBJ2-1|NA
CASSVVGEAHEQFF
TGTGCCAGCAGCGTAGTGGGAGAGGCTCATGAGCAGTTCTTC
>NA|14|TRBV30|TRBJ1-1|NA
CAWSVGFDLPLAFF
TGTGCCTGGAGTGTAGGTTTCGATCTTCCCCTAGCTTTCTTT
>NA|14|TRBV2|TRBJ2-7|TRBD2
CASNAGTSKYEQYF
TGTGCCAGCAACGCCGGGACTAGTAAGTACGAGCAGTACTTC